The 8 T cell receptor beta chains listed next were all sequenced from one sample in a study of blood T cell repertoires in COVID-19 (dated by TCRdb to 2018 to 2020). Libraries came from the immunoSEQ multiplex PCR assay. The immuneACCESS repertoire file appears here via TCRdb, limited to in-frame rearrangements. These files lack a portion of the clones; in checked studies, under half of the deficit traces to unresolved V genes, and the cause of the others is not known. Recorded for this sample are under 250,000 clones; about 88% of them occurred a single time. Jointly, the top ten make up 7.1% of the sample. The material sequenced was peripheral blood. The origin of the receptors is a woman aged 65 to 85 with active or convalescent COVID-19.

The chain couples TRBV4-2 to TRBJ1-2; tentative D call: TRBD1 (5 bases). Germline lookup yields CDR1 LGHNA and CDR2 YNFKEQ. The CDR3 is 15 amino acids. Trimming pared 0 bases from V and 4 bases from J, leaving 12 bases between. The chain's CDR3 is CASSQDGPGSYGYTF. DNA for the CDR3: TGTGCCAGCAGCCAAGATGGGCCAGGGTCCTATGGCTACACCTTC.

The chain is built from TRBV11-1 and TRBJ1-2, with D unresolved. The length of the CDR3 is 13 residues. Germline V gene lookup returns CDR1 SGHAT and CDR2 FQDESV (reference sequence). Trimming removed 3 bases at V and 4 bases at J, with 9 bases between. Written as DNA, the CDR3 is TGTGCCAGCAGCTTGGACGGGAGCTATGGCTACACCTTC. Its translation is CASSLDGSYGYTF.

The chain combines TRBV19 with TRBJ2-7, with 9 bases matching TRBD1. This CDR3 region has 15 residues. The germline CDR1 and CDR2 sequences are LNHDA and SQIVND (reference sequence). Trimming at V came to 4 bases and at J to 2 bases, leaving 6 bases not matched to a gene. The CDR3 DNA sequence: TGTGCCAGTAGTAAAGTCGGACAGGGGACCTACGAGCAGTACTTC. Its translation: CASSKVGQGTYEQYF.

The chain links TRBV5-1 to TRBJ2-7; the match to TRBD1 covers 11 bases. Unmatched junction bases numbered 2, after V lost 0 bases and J lost 6 bases. CDR1 and CDR2 (germline): SGHRS, YFSETQ. The CDR3 is made up of 14 amino acids. In DNA, the CDR3 is TGCGCCAGCAGCTTGGAGGGACAGGGGGGCGAGCAGTACTTC. This gives the protein CASSLEGQGGEQYF.

The chain recombines TRBV7-2 with TRBJ2-2, with D maybe TRBD1 (6 bases). This CDR3 comprises 16 residues. Germline V gives CDR1 SGHTA, CDR2 FQGNSA. The V gene lost 4 bases and the J gene lost 0 bases, with 12 bases spanning the gap. The CDR3 reads CASSWDKIANTGELFF. The CDR3 DNA is TGTGCCAGCAGCTGGGACAAAATCGCGAACACCGGGGAGCTGTTTTTT.

This clone showed up just a few times. The rearrangement uses TRBV6-5 and TRBJ1-6, with 9 bases aligning to TRBD1. The V and J ends lost 6 bases and 5 bases, in that order; junction bases with no gene match: 2. Looked up from germline, CDR1 is MNHEY and CDR2 is SVGAGI. CDR3 length: 14 residues. This chain's CDR3 is CASRGTGNNSPLHF. CDR3 DNA sequence: TGTGCCAGCAGAGGGACAGGGAATAATTCACCCCTCCACTTT.

The rearrangement uses TRBV7-2 and TRBJ1-5; 7 nucleotides match TRBD1. The J segment lost 9 bases and the V segment lost 1 base, leaving 6 bases of the junction unmatched. Germline CDR1 is SGHTA and CDR2 is FQGNSA. CDR3 length: 14 amino acids. The CDR3 DNA sequence: TGTGCCAGCAGCTTAGAAACAGGGGTAAGGCCCCAGCATTTT. Translating it yields CASSLETGVRPQHF.

The chain uses TRBV15 and TRBJ2-7, with 8 positions matching TRBD1. Germline V gives CDR1 LNHNV, CDR2 YYDKDF (reference sequence). The junction had 0 bases not matched to a gene; V was cut back by 0 bases and J by 5 bases. This CDR3 comprises 13 residues. The CDR3 sequence: CATSREDRDEQYF. Here the CDR3 DNA reads TGTGCCACCAGCAGAGAGGACAGGGACGAGCAGTACTTC.